Ten or more counts support the clone carrying this T cell receptor beta chain. Its specificity is unknown. Between the trimmed V and J ends, which lost 1 base and 5 bases, there was a span of 11 bases. Looked up from germline, CDR1 is LGHNA and CDR2 is YSLEER. The CDR3 runs to 15 residues. Researchers prepared the TCRbeta library using unique molecular identifiers, the study reports. TCRdb re-derived calls from the PCR reads in MiXCR, one entry per CDR3 protein. The profile shows 450,000 to 600,000 distinct CDR3 sequences, over 9.5% of them singletons. This sample stems from a study of T-cell reconstitution after alpha-beta-depleted transplantation in children. Findings and caveats of the study: Hyperexpanded clones declined; after one year, newly produced T cells mostly supplied diversity. Reportedly, alpha-beta T cells present about two months post-transplant originated from several hundred expanded clones of graft origin. Several patients had high TCRbeta diversity at day 60; it came from surviving recipient T cells and thymic progenitors.

Sequencing used PBMCs, obtained before TCRalphabeta/CD19-depleted stem cell transplant. The rearrangement joins TRBV4-3 to TRBJ2-2; D possibly corresponds to TRBD2 (6 bases). The clonotype comes from a child under 10 years old with inherited bone marrow failure, due to receive a stem cell transplant. CDR3 in amino acids: CASSQGEGRTGELFF. The CDR3 DNA is TGCGCCAGCAGCCAAGGAGAAGGGAGGACCGGGGAGCTGTTTTTT.